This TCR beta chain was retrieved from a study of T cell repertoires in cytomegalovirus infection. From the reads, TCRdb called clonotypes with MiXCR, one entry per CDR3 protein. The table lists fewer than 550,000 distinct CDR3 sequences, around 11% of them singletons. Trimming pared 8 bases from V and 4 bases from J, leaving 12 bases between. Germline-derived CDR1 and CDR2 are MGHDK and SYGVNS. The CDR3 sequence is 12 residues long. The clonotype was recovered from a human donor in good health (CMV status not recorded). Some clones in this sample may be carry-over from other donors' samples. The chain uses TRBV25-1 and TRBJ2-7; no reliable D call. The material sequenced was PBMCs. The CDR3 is CASFKSPYEQYF. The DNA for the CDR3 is TGTGCCAGCTTCAAATCCCCTTACGAGCAGTACTTC.